The 32 T cell receptor beta chains presented below share a single source sample, sequenced in a study of early T cells in non-severe SARS-CoV-2 infection. From the 5' RACE reads, TCRdb called clonotypes with MiXCR, one entry per CDR3 protein. Of some 96,000 distinct CDR3 sequences listed, more than 9.5% are singletons. The sequencing used whole blood, collected at baseline. The receptors here all came from an adult who was a healthcare worker with PCR-confirmed SARS-CoV-2 infection or an uninfected control (not recorded which).

There are many counts of this clonotype. The chain uses TRBV10-3 and TRBJ2-7; 10 bases fit TRBD1. V dropped 6 bases and J dropped 4; count of bases not matched to a gene: 3. This CDR3 is built from 13 residues. Germline CDR1 and CDR2: ENHRY and SYGVKD. CDR3 region: CAISRDRGYEQYF. DNA for the CDR3: TGTGCCATCAGCAGGGACAGGGGATACGAGCAGTACTTC.

This clonotype was seen more than once but under ten times. The chain couples TRBV10-3 to TRBJ2-1; TRBD1 matches 7 bases. In germline, CDR1 is ENHRY, CDR2 SYGVKD. The CDR3 spans 14 residues. Trimming cost V 6 bases and J 3 bases; bases outside gene matches: 5. CDR3 bases: TGTGCCATCAGGAGGACAGGCGACTACAATGAGCAGTTCTTC. Translated: CAIRRTGDYNEQFF.

This clonotype came up many times. The chain couples TRBV5-1 to TRBJ2-2; possibly TRBD2 for D (6 bases). This CDR3 has 16 residues. Germline CDR1 and CDR2: SGHRS and YFSETQ. V lost 3 bases and J lost 0, with 12 bases in between. The CDR3 DNA follows: TGCGCCAGCAGCTCTTTAGCGGTAGCGAACACCGGGGAGCTGTTTTTT. Protein sequence: CASSSLAVANTGELFF.

This chain uses TRBV9 with TRBJ2-7; 10 bases line up with TRBD2. Germline V gene lookup returns CDR1 SGDLS and CDR2 YYNGEE. The CDR3 extends over 17 amino acids. The ends lost 0 bases at V and 1 base at J; junction bases unmatched: 7. CDR3 in DNA: TGTGCCAGCAGCGTAGGCCTAGCGGGGGTAAGGTCCTACGAGCAGTACTTC. Translating it yields CASSVGLAGVRSYEQYF. Full variable domain (remainder filled in from reference TRBV9 and TRBJ2-7): DSGVTQTPKHLITATGQRVTLRCSPRSGDLSVYWYQQSLDQGLQFLIQYYNGEERAKGNILERFSAQQFPDLHSELNLSSLELGDSALYFCASSVGLAGVRSYEQYFGPGTRLTVT.

This clonotype showed up just a few times. This rearrangement joins TRBV19 to TRBJ2-2; 10 nucleotides line up with TRBD2. Germline values: CDR1 LNHDA, CDR2 SQIVND (reference sequence). The V and J ends lost 3 bases and 10 bases, in that order; junction bases with no gene match: 11. CDR3 size: 16 residues. The DNA for the CDR3 is TGTGCCAGTAGTATGGCTAGCGGGGGATTTGGTGAGGAGCTGTTTTTT. This codes for CASSMASGGFGEELFF.

This clonotype was detected ten times or more. The CDR3 here is CASSLRGLGNTIYF. CDR3 in DNA: TGTGCCAGCAGCTTAAGGGGGCTAGGAAACACCATATATTTT. The chain is built from TRBV7-6 and TRBJ1-3, with 7 bases that match TRBD1. Trimming took 2 bases from V and 4 from J; bases not matched to a gene: 2. Germline lookup yields CDR1 SGHVS and CDR2 FNYEAQ. This CDR3 has 14 residues.

This rearrangement joins TRBV29-1 to TRBJ2-7; no firm D call. CDR3 size: 11 residues. Germline V CDR1 and CDR2: SQVTM, ANQGSEA. Trimming shortened V by 7 bases and J by 0 bases, and 7 bases separated the two germline ends. The CDR3 DNA follows: TGCAGCGGCAGTAACTCCTACGAGCAGTACTTC. Its protein product is CSGSNSYEQYF.

The chain couples TRBV11-2 to TRBJ2-7, with D unresolved. V lost 0 bases and J lost 0, with 6 bases in between. The CDR3 sequence is 14 residues long. Germline lookup yields CDR1 SGHAT and CDR2 FQNNGV. CDR3 loop: CASSLDYSSYEQYF. The CDR3 nucleotides read TGTGCCAGCAGCTTAGATTACAGCTCCTACGAGCAGTACTTC.

The chain carries TRBV12-3 or TRBV12-4 and TRBJ2-5; D call uncertain. V was clipped by 6 bases and J by 4 bases, with 18 bases between them. The CDR3 sequence is 15 residues long. This CDR3 is CASSPRANAGETQYF. The CDR3 DNA reads TGTGCCAGCAGCCCTCGGGCCAACGCAGGAGAGACCCAGTACTTC.

This clonotype was seen a few times. V is TRBV3-1 and J is TRBJ2-2; 7 bases map to TRBD2. Trimming took 1 base from V and 4 from J; bases not matched to a gene: 6. The V gene's germline CDR1 is LGHDT and CDR2 YNNKEL (reference sequence). This CDR3 comprises 16 residues. The DNA of the CDR3 is TGTGCCAGCAGCCAAGTCGGCGGGGGATCCACCGGGGAGCTGTTTTTT. Translating gives CASSQVGGGSTGELFF.

This clonotype was counted only a few times. J is TRBJ2-4 and V is TRBV10-3; D possibly corresponds to TRBD1 (6 bases). This CDR3 comprises 17 residues. CDR1 is ENHRY and CDR2 is SYGVKD in the germline V gene. V shed 0 bases and J shed 3 bases, with 15 bases lying between them. CDR3: CAISESETGTIKNIQYF. The CDR3, as DNA: TGTGCCATCAGTGAGTCGGAAACAGGGACGATCAAAAACATTCAGTACTTC.

This clonotype was seen many times. The chain links TRBV25-1 to TRBJ1-2; no firm D call. V was shortened by 1 base and J by 1 base, with 10 bases between the two germline ends. The CDR3 runs 15 residues. Germline V gene data show CDR1 as MGHDK and CDR2 as SYGVNS. The CDR3, as DNA: TGTGCCAGCAGTGAATCCTCGACATTTAACTATGGCTACACCTTC. It codes for CASSESSTFNYGYTF.

The sample holds many counts of this clonotype. This sequence joins TRBV3-1 and TRBJ2-6; TRBD1 matches 10 bases. V lost 1 base, J lost 0 bases, and 0 bases stayed unmatched. Germline V CDR1 and CDR2: LGHDT, YNNKEL (reference sequence). CDR3 length equals 17 residues. CDR3 coding DNA: TGTGCCAGCAGCCAAGGGACAGGGGGCTCTGGGGCCAACGTCCTGACTTTC. This codes for CASSQGTGGSGANVLTF.

This clonotype was detected many times. The DNA of the CDR3 is TGCGCCAGCAGGTCCCCAGCAGGCCTCCAAGTTATGGAGCAGTACTTC. Protein: CASRSPAGLQVMEQYF. The rearrangement links TRBV10-1 to TRBJ2-7; D is unresolved. This CDR3 is built from 16 residues. Germline CDR1 WNHNN, CDR2 SYGVQD (reference sequence). The V end was cut by 6 bases, the J end by 7 bases, with 25 bases between.

V is TRBV2 and J is TRBJ1-3; tentatively, D is TRBD1 (5 bases). Germline lookup yields CDR1 SNHLY and CDR2 FYNNEI. V lost 8 bases, J lost 0 bases, and 8 bases lay in between. The CDR3 extends over 13 amino acids. The CDR3 protein is CASQTDSGNTIYF. CDR3 in DNA: TGTGCCAGCCAGACAGACTCTGGAAACACCATATATTTT.

This clonotype turned up a few times. The rearrangement links TRBV7-2 to TRBJ2-7; TRBD2 agrees at 8 bases. The V gene end was trimmed by 5 bases and the J gene end by 7 bases; junction bases not matched to a gene: 16. The CDR3 spans 16 residues. Germline V lookup: CDR1 SGHTA, CDR2 FQGNSA. CDR3 coding DNA: TGTGCCAGCAGCCAAGGGTCGGCTAGCGGGCAGAAGGAGCAGTACTTC. This sequence encodes CASSQGSASGQKEQYF.

This clonotype was seen many times. The chain employs TRBV10-3 and TRBJ1-2; D unresolved. CDR1 is ENHRY and CDR2 is SYGVKD in the germline V gene. CDR3 length equals 14 residues. The V gene lost 6 bases and the J gene lost 6 bases, with 17 bases spanning the gap. This CDR3 is CAIRNVGDMDGYTF. DNA of the CDR3: TGTGCCATCAGAAACGTGGGAGATATGGATGGCTACACCTTC.

This clonotype was detected ten times or more. The rearrangement links TRBV29-1 to TRBJ2-2, with D uncertain. V lost 1 base and J lost 1, with 7 bases in between. CDR1 is SQVTM and CDR2 is ANQGSEA in the germline V gene. The CDR3 has 14 residues. CDR3 region: CSVEGVRNTGELFF. The CDR3 DNA is TGCAGCGTTGAAGGAGTCCGGAACACCGGGGAGCTGTTTTTT.

This clonotype was recorded at least ten times. The V gene is TRBV24-1, the J gene TRBJ2-3; tentative D call: TRBD1 (6 bases). The CDR3 loop spans 15 amino acids. Germline CDR1 KGHDR, CDR2 SFDVKD. V dropped 3 bases and J dropped 4 bases, with 13 bases sitting between them. CDR3 nucleotides: TGTGCCACCAGTGATCCAGGGGTGTCTGCAGATACGCAGTATTTT. As protein: CATSDPGVSADTQYF.

This clonotype was seen ten or more times. This chain joins TRBV11-2 and TRBJ2-1; D is unresolved. This CDR3 has 14 amino acids. The V end was cut by 1 base, the J end by 5 bases, with 9 bases between. The germline CDR1 and CDR2 sequences are SGHAT and FQNNGV. This CDR3 reads CASSLARTDNEQFF. The DNA for the CDR3 is TGTGCCAGCAGCTTAGCTAGAACCGACAATGAGCAGTTCTTC.

This chain links TRBV29-1 with TRBJ2-2, with unresolved D. Trimming left V 2 bases short and J 6 bases short, with 7 bases between. The germline V gene has CDR1 SQVTM and CDR2 ANQGSEA. The CDR3 has 12 residues. The CDR3 DNA sequence: TGCAGCGTTGAATGGGTCCCCGGGGAGCTGTTTTTT. It translates to CSVEWVPGELFF.

This clonotype was recorded at least ten times. The V and J genes are TRBV20-1 and TRBJ1-2; 9 bases map to TRBD1. The CDR3 is 13 amino acids. The junction had 3 bases not matched to a gene; V was cut back by 6 bases and J by 1 base. Germline loops: CDR1 DFQATT, CDR2 SNEGSKA (reference sequence). This CDR3 is CSASGQGNYGYTF. Here the CDR3 DNA reads TGCAGTGCATCGGGACAGGGTAACTATGGCTACACCTTC.

This chain connects TRBV7-2 to TRBJ1-4; D unresolved. The ends were cut back, 6 bases at V and 3 bases at J, with 11 bases in the middle. This CDR3 comprises 14 residues. Germline V gives CDR1 SGHTA, CDR2 FQGNSA. The CDR3 coding sequence is TGTGCCAGCAGGTCGGGGTACGCTAATGAAAAACTGTTTTTT. Residues: CASRSGYANEKLFF.

This clonotype was counted ten times or more. The genes are TRBV7-9 and TRBJ1-1; no reliable D call. Trimming removed 5 bases from V and 1 base from J, with 11 bases in between. This CDR3 has 14 amino acids. Germline CDR1 is SEHNR and CDR2 is FQNEAQ (reference sequence). The CDR3 spells CASSKVLRNTEAFF. CDR3 in DNA: TGTGCCAGCAGCAAAGTTCTAAGGAACACTGAAGCTTTCTTT.

This clonotype has at least ten counts. V is TRBV5-1 and J is TRBJ1-5; D call uncertain. CDR3 length: 16 residues. V dropped 0 bases and J dropped 0 bases, with 10 bases sitting between them. Germline-derived CDR1 and CDR2 are SGHRS and YFSETQ. CDR3 DNA: TGCGCCAGCAGCTTGGCCACAGCCCATAGCAATCAGCCCCAGCATTTT. Residues: CASSLATAHSNQPQHF.

Many counts were recorded for this clonotype. This chain joins TRBV16 and TRBJ2-7; 12 positions agree with TRBD1. The CDR3 sequence is 14 residues long. The ends lost 1 base at V and 7 bases at J; junction bases unmatched: 2. Germline assignment: CDR1 KGHSY and CDR2 FQNENV. CDR3 nucleotide sequence: TGTGCCAGCAGCCAATGGGACAGGGGGCTTGAGCAGTACTTC. Its protein product is CASSQWDRGLEQYF.

V is TRBV6-6 and J is TRBJ2-2; 7 positions agree with TRBD2. The germline V gene has CDR1 MNHNY and CDR2 SVGAGI (reference sequence). Trimming cost V 2 bases and J 6 bases; bases outside gene matches: 6. This CDR3 has 15 residues. This CDR3 reads CASSYRPAGPGELFF. For the CDR3, the DNA is TGTGCCAGCAGTTACCGGCCAGCGGGGCCCGGGGAGCTGTTTTTT.

This clonotype was found many times. The chain links TRBV2 to TRBJ2-7; tentative D call: TRBD2 (5 bases). The length of the CDR3 is 13 residues. Trimming removed 4 bases from V and 6 bases from J, with 13 bases in between. From germline, CDR1 is SNHLY and CDR2 FYNNEI. CDR3 residues: CASSGEWGGEQYF. As DNA, the CDR3 is TGTGCCAGCAGTGGGGAGTGGGGTGGCGAGCAGTACTTC.

This clonotype was detected a few times. The gene calls are TRBV6-1 and TRBJ2-1, with D perhaps being TRBD1 or TRBD2 (6 bases each). Germline V gene lookup returns CDR1 MNHNS and CDR2 SASEGT. The CDR3 length is 15 residues. Trimming removed 8 bases at V and 6 bases at J, with 20 bases between. For the CDR3, the DNA is TGTGCCAGCGACCTAACAGGGCGGAGGGGCAATGAGCAGTTCTTC. This translates into CASDLTGRRGNEQFF.

Note on this clonotype: A junction boundary mismatches the germline segment, possibly from a read error. The V gene is TRBV7-2, the J gene TRBJ2-1; TRBD1 matches 7 bases. The CDR3 totals 16 residues. From germline, CDR1 is SGHTA and CDR2 FQGNSA. The CDR3 spells CVSSLEGAGSYNEQFF. CDR3 bases: TGTGTCAGCAGCTTAGAGGGGGCTGGCTCCTACAATGAGCAGTTCTTC.

As regards this clonotype: It may be a read error: a sequence one base away is much more abundant. The V and J genes are TRBV15 and TRBJ2-1, with 11 bases matching TRBD2. This CDR3 contains 16 residues. Germline CDR1 is LNHNV and CDR2 is YYDKDF (reference sequence). CDR3 amino acids: CVTSRPGLADYNEQFF. CDR3 DNA: TGTGTCACCAGCAGGCCGGGACTAGCGGACTACAATGAGCAGTTCTTC.

This clonotype was observed a handful of times. The V and J genes are TRBV5-5 and TRBJ1-5; maybe TRBD1 (5 bases). There are 14 residues in the CDR3. Germline CDR1 is SGHKS and CDR2 is YYEKEE (reference sequence). The ends were cut back, 0 bases at V and 5 bases at J, with 9 bases in the middle. The CDR3 reads CASSLEGLHQPQHF. CDR3 DNA: TGTGCCAGCAGCTTGGAGGGACTCCATCAGCCCCAGCATTTT.